This is a list of T cell receptor beta chains from one sample in a study of blood T cells in healthy people across ages. A single record per CDR3 protein comes from TCRdb applying MiXCR to the 5' RACE reads. The sample carries around 1,000,000 distinct CDR3 sequences, approximately 26% recorded once. In addition, the sample was reused for a study of T cells of mothers and their children.

Sequenced input: blood. The receptors originated from a girl aged 2 to 9 in good health. CDR3s include the opening cysteine and the closing phenylalanine or tryptophan. D genes are given only for firm matches. Not all rows give a size; the values are once, few, many and, for expanded clones, a class.

len,d_gene,j_gene,v_gene,abundance,CDR3aa,CDR3nt
15,TRBD1,TRBJ1-3,TRBV5-1,.,CASSLRQGSGNTIYF,TGCGCCAGCAGCTTGAGACAGGGCTCTGGAAACACCATATATTTT
16,.,TRBJ2-2,TRBV9,.,CASSVDGGGNTGELVF,TGTGCCAGCAGCGTAGACGGGGGCGGTAACACCGGGGAGCTGGTTTTT
13,TRBD1,TRBJ1-2,TRBV7-2,few,CASSFQTGNGYTF,TGTGCCAGCAGCTTCCAGACAGGGAATGGCTACACCTTC
17,TRBD1,TRBJ1-2,TRBV4-2,few,CASSQAIQGVANYGYTF,TGTGCCAGCAGCCAAGCAATACAGGGGGTAGCTAACTATGGCTACACCTTC
16,.,TRBJ1-3,TRBV4-2,few,CASSQEGDPSGNTIYF,TGTGCCAGCAGCCAAGAGGGGGACCCCTCTGGAAACACCATATATTTT
15,.,TRBJ2-7,TRBV21-1,few,CASSKVNRGSYSQYF,TGTGCCAGCAGCAAAGTAAACAGGGGATCCTACTCGCAGTACTTC
14,.,TRBJ2-1,TRBV6-2/TRBV6-3,.,CASSPGSSCNEQFF,TGTGCCAGCAGTCCGGGAAGCTCCTGCAATGAGCAGTTCTTC
17,.,TRBJ2-1,TRBV4-3,.,CASSQGDLRELGNEQFF,TGCGCCAGCAGCCAAGGTGATCTCCGGGAATTGGGGAATGAGCAGTTCTTC
16,.,TRBJ1-3,TRBV14,few,CASSQDEIPSGNTIYF,TGTGCCAGCAGCCAAGACGAGATTCCCTCTGGAAACACCATATATTTT
15,TRBD1,TRBJ1-4,TRBV7-8,few,CASSSPGGLEEKLFF,TGTGCCAGCAGCTCCCCAGGGGGCTTAGAAGAAAAACTGTTTTTT
14,.,TRBJ1-2,TRBV4-1,.,CASSLQSTVYGYTF,TGCGCCAGCAGCCTTCAGTCCACAGTCTATGGCTACACCTTC
13,.,TRBJ1-5,TRBV12-3/TRBV12-4,few,CASKGTLNQPQHF,TGTGCCAGCAAAGGGACTTTAAATCAGCCCCAGCATTTT
16,.,TRBJ2-1,TRBV7-7,.,CASSLMFGTSYNEQFF,TGTGCTAGCAGCTTGATGTTTGGGACTTCCTACAATGAGCAGTTCTTC
13,TRBD2,TRBJ2-1,TRBV6-5,.,CASTKGLVNEQFF,TGTGCCAGCACCAAAGGACTAGTCAATGAGCAGTTCTTC
16,TRBD2,TRBJ2-5,TRBV4-2,.,CASSQEVAGVRETQYF,TGTGCCAGCAGCCAAGAGGTCGCGGGGGTCCGGGAGACCCAGTACTTC
16,TRBD2,TRBJ2-3,TRBV20-1,.,CSARDPAGVSGDTQYF,TGCAGTGCTAGAGACCCAGCGGGAGTTTCCGGAGATACGCAGTATTTT
15,TRBD1,TRBJ1-4,TRBV20-1,.,CSASGQGGWEEKLFF,TGCAGTGCATCGGGACAGGGCGGTTGGGAAGAAAAACTGTTTTTT
15,TRBD1,TRBJ2-7,TRBV14,.,CVSSPRRQGPYEQYF,TGTGTCAGCAGCCCTCGGAGACAGGGTCCCTACGAGCAGTACTTC
16,.,TRBJ2-7,TRBV20-1,few,CSAGGKRHSVSYEQYF,TGCAGTGCTGGCGGTAAGCGGCATTCCGTCTCCTACGAGCAGTACTTC
13,.,TRBJ2-5,TRBV4-1,few,CASSQDLASFQYF,TGCGCCAGCAGCCAAGATTTAGCTTCCTTTCAGTACTTC
12,.,TRBJ1-3,TRBV14,few,CATQRGGNTIYF,TGTGCCACCCAACGAGGTGGAAACACCATATATTTT
13,.,TRBJ2-5,TRBV19,.,CASRLGAQETQYF,TGTGCCAGTAGGTTGGGGGCGCAAGAGACCCAGTACTTC
13,.,TRBJ2-3,TRBV24-1,few,CATSDPLLDTQYF,TGTGCCACCAGTGATCCCCTGTTGGATACGCAGTATTTT
14,.,TRBJ2-7,TRBV20-1,few,CSAFTHGVFGEQYF,TGCAGTGCTTTTACCCACGGGGTGTTTGGCGAGCAGTACTTC
21,TRBD2,TRBJ2-2,TRBV6-5,.,CASSSLLTDLRTRINPGELFF,TGTGCCAGCAGTTCCTTACTGACAGACCTAAGGACTAGAATTAACCCCGGGGAGCTGTTTTTT
14,.,TRBJ1-2,TRBV3-1,.,CASSQQGINHGYTF,TGTGCCAGCAGCCAACAGGGAATTAACCATGGCTACACCTTC
17,.,TRBJ2-3,TRBV3-1,few,CASSQGRFGPSTDTQYF,TGTGCCAGCAGCCAAGGTAGATTCGGTCCTAGCACAGATACGCAGTATTTT
14,.,TRBJ2-3,TRBV28,.,CASSLSPVTDTQYF,TGTGCCAGCAGTCTATCACCAGTCACAGATACGCAGTATTTT
14,.,TRBJ2-5,TRBV14,few,CASSQFLGGETQYF,TGTGCCAGCAGCCAGTTCCTCGGTGGGGAGACCCAGTACTTC
13,TRBD2,TRBJ2-5,TRBV29-1,.,CSVAGLSEGTQYF,TGCAGCGTGGCGGGACTATCAGAAGGGACCCAGTACTTC
14,.,TRBJ1-5,TRBV28,few,CASTWQAGRQPQHF,TGTGCCAGCACCTGGCAGGCCGGGCGTCAGCCCCAGCATTTT
14,.,TRBJ2-3,TRBV29-1,few,CSVLAAGIEDTQYF,TGCAGCGTATTAGCCGCGGGAATTGAGGATACGCAGTATTTT
15,.,TRBJ2-7,TRBV18,few,CASSQGWYGGNEQYF,TGTGCCAGCTCACAGGGTTGGTACGGCGGGAACGAGCAGTACTTC
14,.,TRBJ1-1,TRBV9,.,CASSVGRVNTEAFF,TGTGCCAGCAGCGTAGGTCGAGTGAACACCGAAGCTTTCTTT